This TCR beta chain comes out of a study of T-cell reconstitution after alpha-beta-depleted transplantation in children. Regarding the study as a whole: The high TCRbeta diversity at day 60 in some patients came from surviving recipient T cells and thymic progenitors. About two months after transplant, alpha-beta T cells reportedly came from several hundred expanded graft clones. T-cell numbers and diversity one year post-transplant derived largely from freshly generated T cells.

The V gene lost 6 bases and the J gene lost 1 base, with 16 bases spanning the gap. CDR3 length: 15 residues. CDR1 and CDR2 from the germline V gene are DFQATT and SNEGSKA (reference sequence). Unique molecular identifiers were incorporated during preparation of the TCRbeta library. TCRdb analysed the PCR reads with MiXCR anew, one entry per CDR3 protein. This table holds a few hundred thousand distinct CDR3 sequences, about 9.9% found once. This clonotype was recorded many times. Its antigen is unknown. This receptor was obtained from a male patient aged 2 to 9 who had a stem cell transplant for chronic granulomatous disease, so the T cells may come from the graft donor. Specimen: peripheral blood, collected 180 days after TCRalphabeta/CD19-depleted stem cell transplant. This chain joins TRBV20-1 and TRBJ1-5; D gene unclear. CDR3 protein: CSAARAAQSNQPQHF. The CDR3 DNA reads TGCAGTGCGGCCCGGGCAGCCCAGAGCAATCAGCCCCAGCATTTT.